This TCR beta chain was captured by sequencing in a study of cytomegalovirus exposure and HLA in healthy donors. The PCR had 60 Vbeta and 13 Jbeta primers. Here immunoSEQ multiplex PCR was the method, and the copy in TCRdb shows in-frame clones only, minus some. This table holds 100,000 to 150,000 clones, roughly 18% found once. Study outcomes and limitations: Most TCR sequences proved rare, with some public TCRs found in many donors.

With 4 bases clipped from V and 10 bases from J, the junction kept 4 bases outside the gene matches. The CDR3 is 14 amino acids. The V gene's germline CDR1 is SGHTA and CDR2 FQGNSA. With regard to this clone: As yet, its antigen is unknown.

Sequencing was performed on PBMCs. The rearrangement joins TRBV7-2 to TRBJ2-3; 14 bases map to TRBD2. The TCR was taken from a female donor in good health and CMV-seropositive. The CDR3 sequence is CASSSGLAGGAQYF. As DNA, the CDR3 is TGTGCCAGCAGCTCCGGACTAGCGGGAGGCGCGCAGTATTTT.